The sequence of this TCR beta chain was determined in a study of chemoradiotherapy in HPV16-positive cancers. Study context: Functional T-cell assays on two HPV16-positive patients' cells defined candidate HPV-specific clones and common TCR motifs.

The table came from immunoSEQ multiplex PCR; TCRdb's copy has only in-frame clones and leaves some out. The sample lists tens of thousands of clones; 84% were seen once. The CDR3 sequence is 18 residues long. Unmatched junction bases numbered 18, after V lost 5 bases and J lost 8 bases. CDR1 SNHLY and CDR2 FYNNEI come from the germline V gene. The sequence was obtained from a human donor with HPV-associated anogenital cancer. The chain recombines TRBV2 with TRBJ2-1, with 10 nucleotides matching TRBD1. Material: blood, obtained from a patient who underwent chemoradiotherapy. DNA for the CDR3: TGTGCCAGCAGTAGAGACAGGGGGCCCCTCTTCGGTGGCCATGAGCAGTTCTTC. Its translation is CASSRDRGPLFGGHEQFF.